This is a list of T cell receptor beta chains from one sample in a study of blood T cell repertoires in COVID-19. The assay was immunoSEQ multiplex PCR, and TCRdb's table has in-frame clones only and misses some. The repertoire has 200,000 to 250,000 clones, 92% of them found once; the top ten carry approximately 1.2%. Sequencing was carried out using peripheral blood. The source is a man younger than 40 with acute or convalescent COVID-19. Each CDR3 is given with its conserved first and last residue. D genes are given only for firm matches. Rows may omit the clone size; those that give it use once, few, many or a size class.

clone size	V gene	D gene	J gene	CDR3 DNA	CDR3 protein
-	TRBV29-1	TRBD2	TRBJ2-2	TGCAGCGTTCACCCGGGACTAGCGGGAGAAAGGCACACCGGGGAGCTGTTTTTT	CSVHPGLAGERHTGELFF
few	TRBV4-2	TRBD2	TRBJ2-3	TGTGCCAGCAGCCTCTTCTCAGGGACTAGCCAAGCACAGAATACGCAGTATTTT	CASSLFSGTSQAQNTQYF
-	TRBV28	-	TRBJ1-6	TGTGCCAGCACCCGAGATTTGGGACAACTAAATTCACCCCTCCACTTT	CASTRDLGQLNSPLHF
-	TRBV19	-	TRBJ2-6	TGTGCCAGTAGTGGACTAAGCTCTGGGGCCAACGTCCTGACTTTC	CASSGLSSGANVLTF
once	TRBV6-5	TRBD1	TRBJ2-2	TGTGCCAGCAGTTTCGACAGGGGGCCCGGGGAGCTGTTTTTT	CASSFDRGPGELFF
-	TRBV19	-	TRBJ2-1	TGTGCCAGTAGTATGGAGCGGACCTCCTACAATGAGCAGTTCTTC	CASSMERTSYNEQFF
-	TRBV7-9	-	TRBJ1-3	TGTGCCAGCAGCTTAGCCTTGACAGAGAGAAACACCATATATTTT	CASSLALTERNTIYF
-	TRBV3-1/TRBV3-2	-	TRBJ2-2	TGTGCCAGCAGCCAAAAGACTCTAGCGACGAACACCGGGGAGCTGTTTTTT	CASSQKTLATNTGELFF
-	TRBV29-1	TRBD1	TRBJ2-7	TGCAGCGTTGTTGGACAGGGTAGAAGCGAGCAGTACTTC	CSVVGQGRSEQYF
-	TRBV29-1	-	TRBJ2-6	TGCAGCGTCGGGTCTGAGGCCAACGTCCTGACTTTC	CSVGSEANVLTF
-	TRBV6-6	TRBD1	TRBJ2-1	TGTGCCAGCAGTCGACAGGGGGCGAATGAGTATCTCTACAATGAGCAGTTCTTC	CASSRQGANEYLYNEQFF
-	TRBV19	TRBD1	TRBJ2-2	TGTGCCAGTGCCGGGACAGGGGACACCGGGGAGCTGTTTTTT	CASAGTGDTGELFF
-	TRBV6-4	TRBD2	TRBJ2-6	TGTGCCAGCAGTGACGCGGGGGGCTCTGGGGCCAACGTCCTGACTTTC	CASSDAGGSGANVLTF
once	TRBV10-1	TRBD1	TRBJ2-3	TGCGCCAGCAGCTGGACAGGGGTTGCAGATACGCAGTATTTT	CASSWTGVADTQYF
once	TRBV5-1	TRBD1	TRBJ1-4	TGCGCCAGCAGCTTGGACGGGACAGTAGAAAAACTGTTTTTT	CASSLDGTVEKLFF
-	TRBV5-5	-	TRBJ1-1	TGTGCCAGCAGCCGCGGGGGTATCACTGAAGCTTTCTTT	CASSRGGITEAFF
-	TRBV28	-	TRBJ1-2	TGTGCCAGCAGTACCACAGGGAGGGCTAACTATGGCTACACCTTC	CASSTTGRANYGYTF
-	TRBV19	-	TRBJ1-5	TGTGCCAGTATCTTAGGACACTATAGCAATCAGCCCCAGCATTTT	CASILGHYSNQPQHF
-	TRBV28	-	TRBJ1-1	TGTGCCAGCAGTTTTAGCCGGACCCTCAACAGGAAAAGTATCGCTGAAGCTTTCTTT	CASSFSRTLNRKSIAEAFF
-	TRBV19	TRBD1	TRBJ1-2	TGTGCCAGTAGTCCCCTGGGACAGGCGGGCTATGGCTACACCTTC	CASSPLGQAGYGYTF
-	TRBV28	-	TRBJ1-2	TGTGCCAGCAGGGCCGTGTATGGCTACACCTTC	CASRAVYGYTF
-	TRBV24-1	-	TRBJ2-7	TGTGCCACCAGTGATTCCCGGACAGCTGCATACGAGCAGTACTTC	CATSDSRTAAYEQYF
-	TRBV5-1	TRBD1	TRBJ2-5	TGCGCCAGCAGCCACGGGACAGGCCAAGAGACCCAGTACTTC	CASSHGTGQETQYF
once	TRBV5-4	TRBD2	TRBJ2-7	TGTGCCAGCAGCTTGGGTAGCGGGGGGCCGGGTAACGAGCAGTACTTC	CASSLGSGGPGNEQYF
-	TRBV19	-	TRBJ1-5	TGTGCCAGTAGTGACAGGCCTTCCTCAAATCAGCCCCAGCATTTT	CASSDRPSSNQPQHF
-	TRBV19	TRBD1	TRBJ2-2	TGTGCCAGTAGTGTAACGGGACAGGTGGTCGGCGGGGAGCTGTTTTTT	CASSVTGQVVGGELFF
-	TRBV12-5	-	TRBJ1-2	TGTGCTAGTGGTCTAGACAGTAACTATGGCTACACCTTC	CASGLDSNYGYTF
-	TRBV28	TRBD1	TRBJ2-7	TGTGCCAGCAGTTTATGGCAGGGGGCGCGGTCCTACGAGCAGTACTTC	CASSLWQGARSYEQYF
-	TRBV9	-	TRBJ2-3	TGTGCCAGCAGCGTAGCAGGGTCTTATGGTTCGGATACGCAGTATTTT	CASSVAGSYGSDTQYF
-	TRBV4-2	TRBD1	TRBJ2-7	TGTGCCAGCAGCCAAGATAAGGACAGGTACGAGCAGTACTTC	CASSQDKDRYEQYF
-	TRBV10-1	TRBD2	TRBJ2-1	TGCGCCAGCAGTGAAAGGCGGGGGGGCCTTCTTAGTTACAATGAGCAGTTCTTC	CASSERRGGLLSYNEQFF
-	TRBV5-6	TRBD2	TRBJ2-7	TGTGCCAGCAGCTCTTTTAGCGGGGGGACCTACGAGCAGTACTTC	CASSSFSGGTYEQYF
-	TRBV11-2	-	TRBJ1-5	TGTGCCAGCAAGCTTATCAGGGGATGGAGCAATCAGCCCCAGCATTTT	CASKLIRGWSNQPQHF
-	TRBV29-1	TRBD1	TRBJ2-7	TGCAGCGTTGAAGTGGAGACAGGGGGCTACGAGCAGTACTTC	CSVEVETGGYEQYF
-	TRBV18	TRBD1	TRBJ1-6	TGTGCCAGCTCACCCCAAACCGGGACAGGGGGCAATTCACCCCTCCACTTT	CASSPQTGTGGNSPLHF
-	TRBV27	TRBD1	TRBJ1-2	TGTGCCAGCAGCCGCTTTCGACAGGGTGAAGCTAACTATGGCTACACCTTC	CASSRFRQGEANYGYTF
-	TRBV4-2	-	TRBJ2-5	TGTGCCAGCAGCCAAGGGTCTGGGCCTACGTGGGAGACCCAGTACTTC	CASSQGSGPTWETQYF
-	TRBV30	-	TRBJ1-6	TGTGCCCCCCCCATGGGTGGACAGACCTGGATGAGTAATTCACCCCTCCACTTT	CAPPMGGQTWMSNSPLHF
-	TRBV7-3	TRBD1	TRBJ2-5	TGTGCCAGCAGCTTAAGCGGACAGGGAGAAGAGACCCAGTACTTC	CASSLSGQGEETQYF
-	TRBV2	-	TRBJ2-7	TGTGCCAGCTCACCCAGAGGGTGGTACGAGCAGTACTTC	CASSPRGWYEQYF
-	TRBV18	TRBD1	TRBJ2-7	TGTGCCAGCTCACCACTGGGACAGACCTACGAGCAGTACTTC	CASSPLGQTYEQYF
-	TRBV4-1	-	TRBJ1-5	TGCGCCAGCAGCCAAGGGGGCGATCAGCCCCAGCATTTT	CASSQGGDQPQHF
-	TRBV30	TRBD1	TRBJ1-1	TGTGCCTGGAGTTACGGGACAGGAGATAGAGCTTTCTTT	CAWSYGTGDRAFF
few	TRBV19	TRBD1	TRBJ1-5	TGTGCCAGTAGTACCCGGACAGGAATGATGGATCAGCCCCAGCATTTT	CASSTRTGMMDQPQHF
-	TRBV9	TRBD1	TRBJ2-7	TGTGCCAGCAGCGTAGAGGGGACAGGTTCCTACGAGCAGTACTTC	CASSVEGTGSYEQYF
once	TRBV6-5	-	TRBJ1-6	TGTGCCAGCAGTTTTAGTAATTCACCCCTCCACTTT	CASSFSNSPLHF
-	TRBV18	TRBD1	TRBJ2-7	TGTGCCAGCTCCCTGGACAGGTCCTACGAGCAGTACTTC	CASSLDRSYEQYF
-	TRBV6-5	-	TRBJ2-1	TGTGCCAGCAGGGAGACGACTAGCTCCTACAATGAGCAGTTCTTC	CASRETTSSYNEQFF
-	TRBV11-1	-	TRBJ2-5	TGTGCCAGCAGCACCCCGATGGGGGGAGTCGAGACCCAGTACTTC	CASSTPMGGVETQYF
-	TRBV5-1	-	TRBJ2-1	TGCGCCAGCAGCTTGGCGGGGTTTAAGGGTGAGCAGTTCTTC	CASSLAGFKGEQFF
-	TRBV28	TRBD1	TRBJ1-2	TGTGCCAGCAGCCTAGACAGGGGTTTAGGCTACACCTTC	CASSLDRGLGYTF
-	TRBV6-5	TRBD2	TRBJ2-1	TGTGCCAGCATCAATAGCGGGAGGGCCATAAATGAGCAGTTCTTC	CASINSGRAINEQFF
-	TRBV13	TRBD2	TRBJ2-2	TGTGCCAGCAGCGTCCTAGCGGGAGAGACCGGGGAGCTGTTTTTT	CASSVLAGETGELFF
-	TRBV18	TRBD1	TRBJ1-4	TGTGCCAGCTCACCATCGGGACAGGGAGAAAAACTGTTTTTT	CASSPSGQGEKLFF
-	TRBV6-6	-	TRBJ2-7	TGTGCCAGCAGTTACACAGGTTCCTACGAGCAGTACTTC	CASSYTGSYEQYF
few	TRBV7-9	-	TRBJ2-1	TGTGCCAGCAGCTCTCAAACCGGTGTGAGCTCCTACAATGAGCAGTTCTTC	CASSSQTGVSSYNEQFF